This T cell receptor beta chain derives from a study of OX40 agonist ivuxolimab in advanced cancers. Study background: The diagnoses of dose-escalation patients were hepatocellular carcinoma, melanoma, renal cell or head and neck cancer. Findings and caveats of the study: On average, CD8+ T cells had more expanded clones than CD4+. Among the least clonally expanded were partial responders at 0.1-3.0 mg/kg.

The CDR3 contains 13 residues. The V gene's germline CDR1 is SGHTA and CDR2 FQGTGA. V lost 2 bases and J 2 bases, leaving 7 bases between the germline ends. On this clone itself: The antigen is undetermined.

Baseline was the first blood sampling point, followed by cycle 4 day 1 and cycle 7 day 1. Profiling relied on immunoSEQ multiplex PCR, and the TCRdb table lists in-frame clones only, not all of them. The sample includes 70,000 or so clones, around 83% of them seen just once. The TCR was taken from an adult with an advanced solid tumor such as melanoma, head and neck, liver or kidney cancer. V usage is TRBV7-3 and J usage is TRBJ2-7, with D tentatively TRBD1 (6 bases). The sample in question was CD4+ or CD8+ T cells sorted from blood, obtained in a trial of the OX40 agonist ivuxolimab. As DNA, the CDR3 is TGTGCCAGCAGCTTAGCAGGGGCCTACGAGCAGTACTTC. Translating gives CASSLAGAYEQYF.